The following is a T cell receptor beta chain sequence with its context. Being one base from a much bigger clone, this may be a read error. This record belongs to a study of regulatory T cells in long-lasting Graves disease. Specified time point: newly diagnosed GD, antithyroid drugs for less than 3 months. PBMCs were the source of the RNA used for TCR sequencing. Arm-PCR with iRepertoire HTBI primers amplified the CDR3 regions for these TCR beta libraries. TCRdb reanalysed the multiplex PCR reads using MiXCR and keeps one entry per CDR3 protein. The sample includes around 450,000 distinct CDR3 sequences, approximately 15% of them seen just once. J was trimmed by 0 bases and V by 4 bases; bases with no gene match: 9. This CDR3 has 17 amino acids. The data were also submitted as part of a second study, on T cells in Graves' hyperthyroidism and ophthalmopathy.

Here the sequenced sample was peripheral blood mononuclear cells (PBMCs), taken at new diagnosis, from a patient treated with antithyroid drugs. The TCR was taken from a woman aged 30 to 39 with Graves disease. The V and J genes are TRBV12-3 or TRBV12-4 and TRBJ2-7; 10 nucleotides line up with TRBD2. This chain's CDR3 is CASSYQIAGGVSYEQYF. In nucleotides, the CDR3 is TGTGCCAGCAGTTACCAGATAGCGGGGGGCGTCTCCTACGAGCAGTACTTC.